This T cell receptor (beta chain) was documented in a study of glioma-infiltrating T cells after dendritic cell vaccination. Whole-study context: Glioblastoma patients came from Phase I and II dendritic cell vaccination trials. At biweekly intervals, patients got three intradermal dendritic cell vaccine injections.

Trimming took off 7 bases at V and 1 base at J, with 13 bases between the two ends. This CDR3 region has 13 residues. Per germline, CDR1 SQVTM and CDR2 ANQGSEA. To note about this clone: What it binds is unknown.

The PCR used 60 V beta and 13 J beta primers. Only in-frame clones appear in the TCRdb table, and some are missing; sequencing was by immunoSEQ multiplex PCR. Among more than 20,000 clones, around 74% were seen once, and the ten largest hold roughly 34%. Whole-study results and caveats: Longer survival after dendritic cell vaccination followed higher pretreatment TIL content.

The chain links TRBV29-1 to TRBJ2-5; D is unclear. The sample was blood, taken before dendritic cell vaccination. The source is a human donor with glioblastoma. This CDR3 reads CSGRLVSQETQYF. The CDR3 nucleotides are TGCAGCGGCCGCCTAGTTAGCCAAGAGACCCAGTACTTC.